A single sample is the source of the 28 T cell receptor beta chains below, sequenced in a study of blood T cell repertoires in COVID-19. The method was immunoSEQ multiplex PCR; TCRdb's version includes in-frame clones alone and lacks a portion of them. The table includes approximately 260,000 clones, 70% to 90% detected once. Material: peripheral blood. The receptors were sampled from a middle-aged woman who had recovered from COVID-19.

The chain joins TRBV30 to TRBJ2-7, with TRBD1 matching 7 bases. CDR3 length: 16 amino acids. Losses at the gene ends were 4 bases for V and 2 bases for J; bases not matched to a gene: 14. CDR1 and CDR2 from the germline V gene are GTSNPN and SVGIG (reference sequence). CDR3 residues: CAWTPGQRSSAYEQYF. The CDR3 DNA is TGTGCCTGGACTCCGGGACAGAGAAGTTCAGCCTACGAGCAGTACTTC.

Details on this clone: At the DNA level, this CDR3 is encoded by other sequences in the same sample as well. The chain joins TRBV30 to TRBJ2-7; D may be TRBD2 (6 bases). The CDR3 sequence is 13 residues long. Germline CDR1 is GTSNPN and CDR2 is SVGIG (reference sequence). The ends were cut back, 0 bases at V and 4 bases at J, with 10 bases in the middle. CDR3 nucleotide sequence: TGTGCCTGGAGTGTAGCGGGCGGTTACGAGCAGTACTTC. Its translation: CAWSVAGGYEQYF.

The V and J genes are TRBV6-2 or TRBV6-3 and TRBJ2-3, with D unclear. CDR3 size: 14 residues. V shed 0 bases and J shed 2 bases, with 6 bases lying between them. Germline-derived CDR1 and CDR2 are MNHEY and SVGEGT. The CDR3 coding sequence is TGTGCCAGCAGTTACTCGGCTGCCACAGATACGCAGTATTTT. The encoded protein is CASSYSAATDTQYF.

This clone has just one count. This chain joins TRBV27 and TRBJ2-7; D is perhaps TRBD1 (5 bases). This CDR3 has 13 amino acids. V lost 10 bases, J lost 2 bases, and 15 bases lay in between. CDR1 MNHEY and CDR2 SMNVEV come from the germline V gene (reference sequence). The CDR3 loop reads CATRTLLPYEQYF. The CDR3 DNA follows: TGTGCCACCCGGACACTACTCCCCTACGAGCAGTACTTC.

CDR3: CAWSLGVRANVLTF. For the CDR3, the DNA is TGTGCCTGGAGTTTAGGGGTAAGGGCCAACGTCCTGACTTTC. The chain carries TRBV30 and TRBJ2-6, with D tentatively TRBD1 (5 bases). The CDR3 runs to 14 residues. The germline V gene encodes CDR1 GTSNPN and CDR2 SVGIG (reference sequence). Trimming removed 2 bases at V and 5 bases at J, with 10 bases between.

This clone came up once. The chain combines TRBV27 with TRBJ2-7, with 8 bases aligning to TRBD1. This CDR3 has 15 amino acids. Per the germline V gene, CDR1 is MNHEY and CDR2 is SMNVEV (reference sequence). The junction had 6 bases not matched to a gene; V was cut back by 2 bases and J by 3 bases. Here the CDR3 reads CASSLDWTGSYEQYF. CDR3 bases: TGTGCCAGCAGTTTAGACTGGACAGGGAGCTACGAGCAGTACTTC.

This clone was counted a single time. The chain recombines TRBV5-1 with TRBJ1-3; D may be TRBD1 (5 bases). The V end was cut by 1 base, the J end by 2 bases, with 16 bases between. Per the germline V gene, CDR1 is SGHRS and CDR2 is YFSETQ. CDR3 length: 17 residues. The CDR3 coding sequence is TGCGCCAGCAGCTTGATTCAGGGCTCTGTCGCTGGAAACACCATATATTTT. This encodes CASSLIQGSVAGNTIYF. The entire variable domain, with the rest obtained from reference TRBV5-1 and TRBJ1-3, is as follows: KAGVTQTPRYLIKTRGQQVTLSCSPISGHRSVSWYQQTPGQGLQFLFEYFSETQRNKGNFPGRFSGRQFSNSRSEMNVSTLELGDSALYLCASSLIQGSVAGNTIYFGEGSWLTVV.

V and J are TRBV18 and TRBJ2-5; D unclear. Trimming removed 6 bases from V and 2 bases from J, with 4 bases in between. Germline CDR1 reads KGHSH; CDR2 reads LQKENI. This CDR3 comprises 11 residues. The CDR3 loop is CASSTQETQYF. The DNA for the CDR3 is TGTGCCAGCTCCACACAAGAGACCCAGTACTTC.

The chain couples TRBV4-2 to TRBJ1-2; 7 nucleotides agree with TRBD1. This CDR3 is 14 amino acids long. The germline CDR1 and CDR2 sequences are LGHNA and YNFKEQ. V gave up 1 base and J gave up 6 bases; unmatched junction bases: 5. The CDR3: CASSQVEGADGYTF. The CDR3 region has the DNA TGTGCCAGCAGCCAAGTCGAGGGGGCAGATGGCTACACCTTC.

The chain links TRBV7-9 to TRBJ2-1; 7 nucleotides match TRBD1. The germline CDR1 and CDR2 sequences are SEHNR and FQNEAQ (reference sequence). This CDR3 is 18 amino acids long. V shed 5 bases, J shed 13 bases, and the junction held 26 bases outside the gene matches. CDR3 sequence (DNA): TGTGCCAGCAGCCGTGACAGGGAACAAAAGGCAGGATGTCCACACCAGTTCTTC. Translating gives CASSRDREQKAGCPHQFF.

The chain combines TRBV3-1 (or the pseudogene TRBV3-2) with TRBJ2-7; D gene ambiguous. Per germline, CDR1 LGHDT and CDR2 YNNKEL (reference sequence). CDR3 length: 11 amino acids. V lost 3 bases and J lost 5, with 5 bases in between. CDR3 loop: CASSHIHEQYF. The CDR3 DNA is TGTGCCAGCAGCCATATCCACGAGCAGTACTTC.

V usage is TRBV7-9 and J usage is TRBJ1-4; TRBD1 agrees at 11 bases. Germline-derived CDR1 and CDR2 are SEHNR and FQNEAQ (reference sequence). CDR3 length: 15 residues. V lost 5 bases, J lost 5 bases, and 4 bases stayed unmatched. The CDR3 nucleotides read TGTGCCAGCAGCCCGGGACAGGGGGAGAATGAAAAACTGTTTTTT. Its translation is CASSPGQGENEKLFF.

The table lists this clone with a few counts. The V call is TRBV4-3, the J call TRBJ1-5, with D hard to call. V lost 0 bases and J 3 bases, leaving 21 bases between the germline ends. Germline CDR1 is LGHNA and CDR2 is YSLEER. The CDR3 covers 19 residues. CDR3: CASSQDSQASGLVNQPQHF. The CDR3 DNA sequence: TGCGCCAGCAGCCAAGATTCGCAGGCCTCTGGTTTAGTCAATCAGCCCCAGCATTTT.

V usage is TRBV4-3 and J usage is TRBJ2-7; D gene ambiguous. Trimming stripped 3 bases from V and 2 bases from J, with 14 bases between. CDR1 and CDR2 from the germline V gene are LGHNA and YSLEER. This CDR3 has 15 amino acids. CDR3 DNA sequence: TGCGCCAGCAGCCACAAACCCGAACTCGCCTACGAGCAGTACTTC. Amino acids: CASSHKPELAYEQYF.

This rearrangement joins TRBV30 to TRBJ2-3, with a weak D call TRBD2 (5 bases). V lost 1 base and J lost 2, with 10 bases in between. The CDR3 has 14 amino acids. Germline CDR1 GTSNPN, CDR2 SVGIG (reference sequence). This chain's CDR3 is CAWSGFGDTDTQYF. Here the CDR3 DNA reads TGTGCCTGGAGTGGATTCGGGGACACAGATACGCAGTATTTT.

The rearrangement joins TRBV6-2 or TRBV6-3 to TRBJ1-5, with D maybe TRBD1 (5 bases). V was cut by 5 bases and J by 0 bases, with 14 bases left in between. CDR1 is MNHEY and CDR2 is SVGEGT in the germline V gene. The CDR3 consists of 16 residues. The CDR3 DNA reads TGTGCCAGCAGTCACGGGGCGGGAAATAGCAATCAGCCCCAGCATTTT. This translates into CASSHGAGNSNQPQHF.

The chain combines TRBV11-3 with TRBJ1-5; possible D gene TRBD1, 6 bases. This CDR3 has 18 residues. Germline assignment: CDR1 SGHNT and CDR2 YENEEA. The ends were cut back, 1 base at V and 9 bases at J, with 25 bases in the middle. CDR3 sequence reads: CASSLVRRTGTSDRPQHF. CDR3 bases: TGTGCCAGCAGCTTAGTGAGGAGGACGGGGACAAGTGACCGGCCCCAGCATTTT.

This clone was picked up one time. This chain joins TRBV6-2 or TRBV6-3 and TRBJ2-1; TRBD2 aligns across 13 bases. Germline trimming cut 1 base from V and 6 bases from J; bases unmatched to any gene: 3. The CDR3 totals 16 residues. Germline CDR1 reads MNHEY; CDR2 reads SVGEGT. The CDR3 is CASSYLGLAGANEQFF. In DNA form, the CDR3 reads TGTGCCAGCAGTTACTTAGGACTAGCGGGAGCCAATGAGCAGTTCTTC.

This clone was counted between two and nine times. J is TRBJ2-5 and V is TRBV9; 9 bases fit TRBD1. Germline V gives CDR1 SGDLS, CDR2 YYNGEE. J was trimmed by 5 bases and V by 4 bases; bases with no gene match: 9. The CDR3 is 15 amino acids. For the CDR3, the DNA is TGTGCCAGCAGCCCTCCGACAGGGGGGCTGGAGACCCAGTACTTC. It is translated as CASSPPTGGLETQYF.

The chain joins TRBV5-1 to TRBJ1-2, with 8 bases that match TRBD1. V trimming: 7 bases; J trimming: 4 bases; junction bases outside the gene matches: 15. Germline CDR1 is SGHRS and CDR2 is YFSETQ. The CDR3 runs to 16 residues. CDR3: CASARSDRALPYGYTF. The CDR3, as DNA: TGCGCCAGCGCCAGGTCGGACAGGGCCTTACCCTATGGCTACACCTTC. Full variable domain (missing parts from reference TRBV5-1 and TRBJ1-2): KAGVTQTPRYLIKTRGQQVTLSCSPISGHRSVSWYQQTPGQGLQFLFEYFSETQRNKGNFPGRFSGRQFSNSRSEMNVSTLELGDSALYLCASARSDRALPYGYTFGSGTRLTVV.

V and J are TRBV30 and TRBJ2-1; 16 bases map to TRBD2. CDR1 and CDR2 from the germline V gene are GTSNPN and SVGIG (reference sequence). The CDR3 extends over 16 amino acids. Trimming cost V 5 bases and J 8 bases; bases outside gene matches: 9. The CDR3 nucleotides read TGTGCCTGGTCCCCGGGACTAGCGGGAGGGCCTGATGAGCAGTTCTTC. This sequence encodes CAWSPGLAGGPDEQFF.

The chain carries TRBV18 and TRBJ2-2, with 12 bases identical to TRBD2. This CDR3 has 15 amino acids. V lost 3 bases to trimming and J lost 5 bases; unmatched junction nucleotides: 1. Germline V gene sequence: CDR1 KGHSH, CDR2 LQKENI. CDR3 loop: CASSPGLAGTGELFF. CDR3 bases: TGTGCCAGCTCACCCGGACTAGCGGGAACCGGGGAGCTGTTTTTT.

V gene TRBV5-5 combines with J gene TRBJ1-4; TRBD1 matches 9 bases. CDR1 and CDR2 (germline): SGHKS, YYEKEE (reference sequence). This CDR3 comprises 16 residues. V was clipped by 4 bases and J by 8 bases; unmatched bases: 12. The CDR3 DNA follows: TGTGCCAGCAGCGTGGTCTACAGGGGGCGGGAGGAAAAACTGTTTTTT. This codes for CASSVVYRGREEKLFF.

This clone was recorded only once. V usage is TRBV24-1 and J usage is TRBJ2-1; possibly TRBD2 for D (6 bases). Trimming pared 10 bases from V and 4 bases from J, leaving 13 bases between. The germline V gene encodes CDR1 KGHDR and CDR2 SFDVKD. The CDR3 extends over 13 amino acids. The CDR3 nucleotides read TGTGCCACGGCGGGGAAATTTTACAATGAGCAGTTCTTC. Amino acid sequence: CATAGKFYNEQFF.

The chain combines TRBV7-2 with TRBJ1-2; tentatively, D is TRBD1 (5 bases). V lost 8 bases to trimming and J lost 4 bases, with 17 bases between them. The CDR3 runs 14 residues. CDR1 SGHTA and CDR2 FQGNSA come from the germline V gene. The CDR3 here is CASLRGVQGYGYTF. As DNA, the CDR3 is TGTGCCAGCCTCCGGGGGGTTCAAGGCTATGGCTACACCTTC.

The chain recombines TRBV6-1 with TRBJ1-3; D not certain. Germline V lookup: CDR1 MNHNS, CDR2 SASEGT. This CDR3 is 14 amino acids long. Trimming left V 2 bases short and J 1 base short, with 6 bases between. CDR3 sequence reads: CASSESGSGNTIYF. The CDR3 bases are TGTGCCAGCAGTGAATCGGGATCTGGAAACACCATATATTTT.

The chain is built from TRBV29-1 and TRBJ1-4; D ambiguous. Germline V gene lookup returns CDR1 SQVTM and CDR2 ANQGSEA. CDR3 length: 12 residues. The V and J ends lost 2 bases and 5 bases respectively, with 6 bases between them. Here the CDR3 reads CSVERQNEKLFF. CDR3 in DNA: TGCAGCGTTGAACGCCAGAATGAAAAACTGTTTTTT.

The chain joins TRBV30 to TRBJ2-7; 7 bases match TRBD1. This CDR3 spans 15 amino acids. The V and J ends lost 5 bases and 3 bases, in that order; junction bases with no gene match: 13. Germline lookup yields CDR1 GTSNPN and CDR2 SVGIG (reference sequence). CDR3 region: CAWGSQTGRRYEQYF. In DNA form, the CDR3 reads TGTGCCTGGGGATCTCAGACAGGGAGACGCTACGAGCAGTACTTC.